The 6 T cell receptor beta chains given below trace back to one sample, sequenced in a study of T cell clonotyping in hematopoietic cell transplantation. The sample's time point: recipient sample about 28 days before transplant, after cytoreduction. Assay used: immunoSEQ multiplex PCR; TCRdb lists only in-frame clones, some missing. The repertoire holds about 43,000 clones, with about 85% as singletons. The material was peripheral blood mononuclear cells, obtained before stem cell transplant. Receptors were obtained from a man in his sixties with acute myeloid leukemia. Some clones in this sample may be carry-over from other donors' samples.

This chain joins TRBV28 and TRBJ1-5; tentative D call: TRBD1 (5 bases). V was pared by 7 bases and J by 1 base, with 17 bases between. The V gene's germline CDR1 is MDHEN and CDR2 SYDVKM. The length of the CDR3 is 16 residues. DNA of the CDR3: TGTGCCAGCATCTGGGGACCCGGCCTAAGCAATCAGCCCCAGCATTTT. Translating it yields CASIWGPGLSNQPQHF.

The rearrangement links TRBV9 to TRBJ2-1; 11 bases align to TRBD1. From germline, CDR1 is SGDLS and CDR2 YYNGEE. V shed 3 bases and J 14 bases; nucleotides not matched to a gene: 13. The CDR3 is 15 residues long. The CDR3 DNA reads TGTGCCAGCAGCGGGGACAGGGGGTCGTCCCCTGCGGAGTTCTTC. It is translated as CASSGDRGSSPAEFF.

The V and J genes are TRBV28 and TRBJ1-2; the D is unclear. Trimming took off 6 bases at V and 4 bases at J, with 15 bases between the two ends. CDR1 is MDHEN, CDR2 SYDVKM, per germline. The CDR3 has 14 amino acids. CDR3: CASSPTAPVYGYTF. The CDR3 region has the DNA TGTGCCAGCAGCCCTACCGCGCCCGTCTATGGCTACACCTTC.

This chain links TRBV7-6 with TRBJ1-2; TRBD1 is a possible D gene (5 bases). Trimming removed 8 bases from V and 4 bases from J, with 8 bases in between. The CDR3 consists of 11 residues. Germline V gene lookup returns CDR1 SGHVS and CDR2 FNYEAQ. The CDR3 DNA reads TGTGCCAGCCAGGGTTTCTATGGCTACACCTTC. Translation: CASQGFYGYTF.

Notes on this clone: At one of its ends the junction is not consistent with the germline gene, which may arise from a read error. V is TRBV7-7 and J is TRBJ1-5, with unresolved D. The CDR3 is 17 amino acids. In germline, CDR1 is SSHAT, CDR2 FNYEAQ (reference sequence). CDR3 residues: CASSLARGDTGNQPQHF. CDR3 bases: TGTGCTAGCAGCTTAGCACGGGGTGATACGGGCAATCAGCCCCAGCATTTT. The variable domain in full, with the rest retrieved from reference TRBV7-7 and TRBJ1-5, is GAGVSQSPRYKVTKRGQDVTLRCDPISSHATLYWYQQALGQGPEFLTYFNYEAQPDKSGLPSDRFSAERPEGSISTLTIQRTEQRDSAMYRCASSLARGDTGNQPQHFGDGTRLSIL.

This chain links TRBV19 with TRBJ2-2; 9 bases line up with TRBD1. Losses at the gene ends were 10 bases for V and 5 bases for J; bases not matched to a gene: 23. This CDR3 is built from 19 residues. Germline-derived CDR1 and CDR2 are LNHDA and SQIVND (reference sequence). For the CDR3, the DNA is TGTGCCACCCAGCCGGGGACGAAGGGACAGGGTGTTTGGACCGGGGAGCTGTTTTTT. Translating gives CATQPGTKGQGVWTGELFF.